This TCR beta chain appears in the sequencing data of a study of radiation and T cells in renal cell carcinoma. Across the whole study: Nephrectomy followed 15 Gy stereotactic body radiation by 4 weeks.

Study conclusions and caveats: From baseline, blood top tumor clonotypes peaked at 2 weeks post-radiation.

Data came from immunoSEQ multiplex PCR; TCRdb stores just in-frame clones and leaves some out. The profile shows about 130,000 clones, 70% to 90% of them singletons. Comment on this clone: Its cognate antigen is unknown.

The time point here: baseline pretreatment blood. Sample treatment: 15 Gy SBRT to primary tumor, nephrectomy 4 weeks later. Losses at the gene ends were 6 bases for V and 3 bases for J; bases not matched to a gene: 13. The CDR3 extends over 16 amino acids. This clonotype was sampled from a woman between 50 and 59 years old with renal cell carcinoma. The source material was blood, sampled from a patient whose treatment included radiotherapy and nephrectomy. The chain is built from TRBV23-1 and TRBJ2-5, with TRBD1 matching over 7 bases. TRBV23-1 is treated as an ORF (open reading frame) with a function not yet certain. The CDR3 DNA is TGCGCCAGCAGCCGCGCCCCGGGACAGTTGGAAGAGACCCAGTACTTC. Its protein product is CASSRAPGQLEETQYF.